Listed here are 6 T cell receptor beta chains from one sample, sequenced in a study of Ad26.COV2.S vaccination and SARS-CoV-2 variants. The assay was immunoSEQ multiplex PCR, and TCRdb's table has in-frame clones only and misses some. Among hundreds of thousands of clones listed, 86% were seen once. Treatment: roughly 20 received Ad26.COV2.S at low or high dose, single or two shots; roughly five received placebo; per-sample allocation not given. Day 63 after the first vaccine or placebo injection was the time point for sampling. Sequences were derived from peripheral blood, sampled in a trial of Ad26.COV2.S vaccine versus placebo. These receptors were obtained from a person aged 18-65 years who received the Ad26.COV2.S COVID-19 vaccine or a placebo.

The J gene is TRBJ2-5, the V gene TRBV12-3 or TRBV12-4, with 7 bases matching TRBD2. CDR3 length: 12 residues. V shed 2 bases, J shed 14 bases, and the junction held 8 bases outside the gene matches. The CDR3 sequence is CASSLSGGGPYF. CDR3 DNA: TGTGCCAGCAGTTTATCCGGGGGAGGGCCCTACTTC.

In this sample, this clone turned up once. The chain joins TRBV10-3 to TRBJ1-6; D not certain. This CDR3 has 16 residues. V was pared by 0 bases and J by 7 bases, with 13 bases between. Germline assignment: CDR1 ENHRY and CDR2 SYGVKD. The CDR3 DNA is TGTGCCATCAGTGAGTCTATTGGGGTCTACAATTCACCCCTCCACTTT. Translated, it gives CAISESIGVYNSPLHF.

J is TRBJ2-6 and V is TRBV6-4; D remains ambiguous. V lost 1 base, J lost 0 bases, and 4 bases lay in between. This CDR3 has 15 residues. Germline CDR1 and CDR2: MRHNA and SNTAGT. The DNA of the CDR3 is TGTGCCAGCAGTGACTTAGACTCTGGGGCCAACGTCCTGACTTTC. This translates into CASSDLDSGANVLTF.

V usage is TRBV6-2 or TRBV6-3 and J usage is TRBJ2-5; the D call may be TRBD1 or TRBD2 (6 bases each). Germline values: CDR1 MNHEY, CDR2 SVGEGT. V was cut by 2 bases and J by 5 bases, with 12 bases left in between. The CDR3 runs 14 residues. Here the CDR3 reads CASSYMGAGETQYF. CDR3 nucleotides: TGTGCCAGCAGTTACATGGGGGCGGGGGAGACCCAGTACTTC.

The rearrangement joins TRBV4-3 to TRBJ2-7; 8 nucleotides align to TRBD2. The CDR3 contains 16 residues. Germline V CDR1 and CDR2: LGHNA, YSLEER. Trimming cost V 1 base and J 5 bases; bases outside gene matches: 10. The CDR3 here is CASSQGATGGYHEQYF. Here the CDR3 DNA reads TGCGCCAGCAGCCAAGGAGCGACGGGAGGGTACCACGAGCAGTACTTC.

V usage is TRBV7-9 and J usage is TRBJ2-1, with D hard to call. CDR3 length: 15 residues. With 1 base removed from V and 4 bases from J, the gap between germline ends came to 11 bases. In germline, CDR1 is SEHNR, CDR2 FQNEAQ (reference sequence). The CDR3 DNA reads TGTGCCAGCAGCTTAGGGACGTGGGGTTACAATGAGCAGTTCTTC. Amino acid sequence: CASSLGTWGYNEQFF.